What follows describes a single T cell receptor beta chain. The antigen is unknown. V gave up 0 bases and J gave up 0 bases; unmatched junction bases: 10. The V gene's germline CDR1 is LGHNA and CDR2 YSLEER. This CDR3 has 18 residues. The data are from a study of somatic mutations in cytotoxic T cells in rheumatoid arthritis. Study overall: Flow sorting of some V beta antibody-stained T cells reached nearly 100% purity, with V beta1+ cells also TCRB-sequenced. Study-wide findings and caveats: Among fewer than 75 patients, several showed a largest CD8+ clone that surpassed 20% of CD8+ cells.

Method: immunoSEQ multiplex PCR; TCRdb's copy keeps in-frame clones and lacks some. The table includes around 6,300 clones, 72% detected once. The sequencing sample was made of CD8+ T cells sorted from blood. This receptor was obtained from a woman aged 45-60 years in good health. The chain links TRBV4-3 to TRBJ2-7; TRBD2 agrees at 8 bases. The CDR3 is CASSQDLNGGDLSYEQYF. For the CDR3, the DNA is TGCGCCAGCAGCCAAGACCTCAACGGGGGGGACCTCTCCTACGAGCAGTACTTC.